The rows below give T cell receptor beta chains drawn from one sample of a study of CD8+ T cells in alopecia areata. The table came from immunoSEQ multiplex PCR; TCRdb's copy has only in-frame clones and leaves some out. Of 160,000 or so clones detected, approximately 65% appear once; the ten largest clones hold roughly an eighth. The sample was CD8+ T cells sorted from blood, taken at week 0. These receptors came from a human donor with alopecia areata. Both conserved end residues are part of each CDR3. D genes are given only for firm matches. Size values are once, few and many counts, or a class for expanded clones, and some rows have none.

J | V | size | D | length | DNA | CDR3
TRBJ2-1 | TRBV25-1 | . | . | 14 | TGTGCCAGCTCCGAGGGGGGCCTATACAATGAGCAGTTCTTC | CASSEGGLYNEQFF
TRBJ2-5 | TRBV29-1 | . | TRBD2 | 16 | TGCAGCGACCTAGGGAGTAGCGGGGGGGCCGAAGAGACCCAGTACTTC | CSDLGSSGGAEETQYF
TRBJ1-2 | TRBV2 | . | TRBD1 | 15 | TGTGCCAGCAGTGAAGCTAGTGGGACAGCCTATGGCTACACCTTC | CASSEASGTAYGYTF
TRBJ2-2 | TRBV29-1 | . | . | 13 | TGCAGCGTTATCTCCGGGAACACCGGGGAGCTGTTTTTT | CSVISGNTGELFF
TRBJ1-2 | TRBV29-1 | few | TRBD1 | 13 | TGCAGCTTTCCAACGGGACAGGACTATGGCTACACCTTC | CSFPTGQDYGYTF
TRBJ1-1 | TRBV29-1 | few | TRBD1 | 11 | TGCAGCGCAAAAGGACAGGGGCGAGCTTTCTTT | CSAKGQGRAFF
TRBJ1-5 | TRBV4-1 | once | . | 15 | TGCGCCAGCAGATCCTTAGAGGGAAGCAATCAGCCCCAGCATTTT | CASRSLEGSNQPQHF
TRBJ2-1 | TRBV27 | . | . | 13 | TGTGCCAGCAGTTTATCCGTATACAATGAGCAGTTCTTC | CASSLSVYNEQFF
TRBJ1-2 | TRBV27 | . | . | 13 | TGTGCCAGCAGTTTAGTTCCGAGCTATGGCTACACCTTC | CASSLVPSYGYTF
TRBJ2-7 | TRBV27 | few | . | 14 | TGTGCCAGCAGTTCGAGGGTCGGGCAATACGAGCAGTACTTC | CASSSRVGQYEQYF
TRBJ2-5 | TRBV13 | . | . | 15 | TGTGCCAGCAGCTTAGGGCAGGGGACCCAAGAGACCCAGTACTTC | CASSLGQGTQETQYF
TRBJ1-6 | TRBV6-5 | . | . | 13 | TGTGCCAGCAGTTACTCACAGAATTCACCCCTCCACTTT | CASSYSQNSPLHF
TRBJ1-2 | TRBV6-6 | . | . | 13 | TGTGCCAGCAGTTACCTCCAGATGGATGGCTACACCTTC | CASSYLQMDGYTF
TRBJ2-2 | TRBV6-5 | . | . | 12 | TGTGCCAGCCGCACAGTAGCCGGGGAGCTGTTTTTT | CASRTVAGELFF
TRBJ2-7 | TRBV7-6 | . | . | 18 | TGTGCCAGCAGCTTAGTTGACATGGGGGACGGAAGCTCCTACGAGCAGTACTTC | CASSLVDMGDGSSYEQYF
TRBJ2-2 | TRBV7-2 | few | TRBD1 | 16 | TGTGCCAGCAGCTCAAGAAGGGGGCGCGACACCGGGGAGCTGTTTTTT | CASSSRRGRDTGELFF
TRBJ2-3 | TRBV29-1 | few | . | 11 | TGCAGCGTAGACGATGGGGGTAAGAAGTATTTT | CSVDDGGKKYF
TRBJ1-1 | TRBV6-5 | . | TRBD1 | 15 | TGTGCCAGCAGTATATCAGGGGGCGGTATCGCTGAAGCTTTCTTT | CASSISGGGIAEAFF
TRBJ2-7 | TRBV29-1 | . | . | 12 | TGCAGCGTTGATGGCGGTAACTACGAGCAGTACTTC | CSVDGGNYEQYF